This TCR beta chain was identified during a study of T cell repertoires in cytomegalovirus infection. General study points: The study identified carriers of CMV plus the relevant HLA from cumulative public TCR beta family frequency.

TCRdb fed the reads into MiXCR, producing one record per CDR3 protein. The data contain 210,000 or so distinct CDR3 sequences, 6.5% of them singletons. Germline loops: CDR1 DFQATT, CDR2 SNEGSKA (reference sequence). Trimming removed 2 bases from V and 3 bases from J; junction bases left unmatched: 2. CDR3 length: 16 residues. This clonotype was picked up many times. The antigen remains undetermined. The sample taken for sequencing was PBMCs. The rearrangement joins TRBV20-1 to TRBJ2-1, with 15 bases that match TRBD2. The receptor was derived from a human donor in good health (CMV status not recorded). Some clones in this sample may be carry-over from other donors' samples. CDR3 loop: CSARSGLAGGYNEQFF. CDR3 coding DNA: TGCAGTGCTAGATCGGGACTAGCGGGGGGCTACAATGAGCAGTTCTTC.